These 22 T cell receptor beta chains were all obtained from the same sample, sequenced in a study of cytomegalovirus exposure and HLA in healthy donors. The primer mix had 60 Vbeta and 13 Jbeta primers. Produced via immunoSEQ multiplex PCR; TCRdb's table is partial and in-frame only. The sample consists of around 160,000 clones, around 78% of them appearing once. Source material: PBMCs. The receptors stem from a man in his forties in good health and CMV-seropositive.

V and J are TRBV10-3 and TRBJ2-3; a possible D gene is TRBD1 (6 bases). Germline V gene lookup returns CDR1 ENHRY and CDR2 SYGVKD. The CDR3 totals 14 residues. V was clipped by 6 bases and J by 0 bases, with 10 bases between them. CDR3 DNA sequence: TGTGCCATCAGGGAGCAGGGGAGCACAGATACGCAGTATTTT. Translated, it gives CAIREQGSTDTQYF.

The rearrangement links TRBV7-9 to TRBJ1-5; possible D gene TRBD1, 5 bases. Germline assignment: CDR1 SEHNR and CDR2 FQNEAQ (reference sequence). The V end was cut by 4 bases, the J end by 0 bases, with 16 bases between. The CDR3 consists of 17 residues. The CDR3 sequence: CASSSLTGPNSNQPQHF. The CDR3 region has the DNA TGTGCCAGCAGCTCTCTAACAGGTCCCAATAGCAATCAGCCCCAGCATTTT.

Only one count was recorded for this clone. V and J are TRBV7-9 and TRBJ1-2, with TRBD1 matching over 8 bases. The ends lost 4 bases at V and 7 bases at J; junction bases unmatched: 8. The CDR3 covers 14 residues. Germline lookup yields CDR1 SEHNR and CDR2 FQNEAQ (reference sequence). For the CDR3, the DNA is TGTGCCAGCAGCTCAACGGACAGGGAGACTGGCTACACCTTC. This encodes CASSSTDRETGYTF.

The CDR3 is CASSPDRGRIEPYGYTF. The CDR3 nucleotides are TGTGCCAGTAGTCCGGACAGGGGGCGCATCGAACCTTATGGCTACACCTTC. The chain has TRBV19 and TRBJ1-2; 11 bases match TRBD1. The V gene's germline CDR1 is LNHDA and CDR2 SQIVND (reference sequence). This CDR3 comprises 17 residues. V trimming: 5 bases; J trimming: 5 bases; junction bases outside the gene matches: 13. Full variable domain (rest looked up from reference TRBV19 and TRBJ1-2): DGGITQSPKYLFRKEGQNVTLSCEQNLNHDAMYWYRQDPGQGLRLIYYSQIVNDFQKGDIAEGYSVSREKKESFPLTVTSAQKNPTAFYLCASSPDRGRIEPYGYTFGSGTRLTVV.

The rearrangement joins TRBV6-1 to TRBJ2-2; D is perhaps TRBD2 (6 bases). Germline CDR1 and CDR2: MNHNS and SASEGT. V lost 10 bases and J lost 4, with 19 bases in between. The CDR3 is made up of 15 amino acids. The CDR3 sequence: CATAPGLFSTGELFF. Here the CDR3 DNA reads TGTGCCACCGCTCCGGGACTTTTTTCCACCGGGGAGCTGTTTTTT.

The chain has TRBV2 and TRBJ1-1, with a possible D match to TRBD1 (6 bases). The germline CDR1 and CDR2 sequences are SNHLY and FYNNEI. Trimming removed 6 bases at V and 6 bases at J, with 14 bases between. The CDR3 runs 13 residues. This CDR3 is CASSGQGFAEAFF. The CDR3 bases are TGTGCCAGCAGCGGTCAGGGGTTTGCTGAAGCTTTCTTT. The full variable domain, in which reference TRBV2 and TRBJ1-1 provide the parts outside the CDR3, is EPEVTQTPSHQVTQMGQEVILRCVPISNHLYFYWYRQILGQKVEFLVSFYNNEISEKSEIFDDQFSVERPDGSNFTLKIRSTKLEDSAMYFCASSGQGFAEAFFGQGTRLTVV.

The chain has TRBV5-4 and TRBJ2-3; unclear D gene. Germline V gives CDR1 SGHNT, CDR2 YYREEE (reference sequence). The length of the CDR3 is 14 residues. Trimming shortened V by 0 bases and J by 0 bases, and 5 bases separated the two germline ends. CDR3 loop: CASSLVSSTDTQYF. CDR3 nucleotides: TGTGCCAGCAGCTTGGTTTCTAGCACAGATACGCAGTATTTT. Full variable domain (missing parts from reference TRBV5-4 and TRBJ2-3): ETGVTQSPTHLIKTRGQQVTLRCSSQSGHNTVSWYQQALGQGPQFIFQYYREEENGRGNFPPRFSGLQFPNYSSELNVNALELDDSALYLCASSLVSSTDTQYFGPGTRLTVL.

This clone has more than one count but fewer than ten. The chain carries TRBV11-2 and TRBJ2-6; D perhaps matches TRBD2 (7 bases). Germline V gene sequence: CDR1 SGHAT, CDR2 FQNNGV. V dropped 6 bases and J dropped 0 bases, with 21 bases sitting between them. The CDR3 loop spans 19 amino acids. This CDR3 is CASRPIRGGPSSGANVLTF. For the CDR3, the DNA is TGTGCCAGCAGGCCGATTAGGGGGGGCCCAAGCTCTGGGGCCAACGTCCTGACTTTC.

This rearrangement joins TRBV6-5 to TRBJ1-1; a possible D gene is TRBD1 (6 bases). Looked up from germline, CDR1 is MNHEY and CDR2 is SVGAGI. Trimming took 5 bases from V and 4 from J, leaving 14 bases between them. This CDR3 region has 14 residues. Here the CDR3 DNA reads TGTGCCAGCAGTGCGGACAGCTCGGGCACTGAAGCTTTCTTT. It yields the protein CASSADSSGTEAFF.

The CDR3 sequence is CASSYSTGLGYEQYF. In DNA, the CDR3 is TGTGCCAGCAGTTACTCGACAGGGTTGGGATACGAGCAGTACTTC. The chain carries TRBV6-5 and TRBJ2-7; 7 positions match TRBD1. V lost 0 bases to trimming and J lost 4 bases; unmatched junction nucleotides: 6. Germline lookup yields CDR1 MNHEY and CDR2 SVGAGI. The length of the CDR3 is 15 residues.

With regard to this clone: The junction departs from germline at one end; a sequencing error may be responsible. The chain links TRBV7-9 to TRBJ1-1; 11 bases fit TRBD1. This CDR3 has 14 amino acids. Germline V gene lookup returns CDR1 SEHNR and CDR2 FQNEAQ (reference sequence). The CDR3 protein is CASSPGQGGTEAFF. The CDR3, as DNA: TGCGCCAGCAGCCCGGGACAGGGGGGCACTGAAGCTTTCTTT.

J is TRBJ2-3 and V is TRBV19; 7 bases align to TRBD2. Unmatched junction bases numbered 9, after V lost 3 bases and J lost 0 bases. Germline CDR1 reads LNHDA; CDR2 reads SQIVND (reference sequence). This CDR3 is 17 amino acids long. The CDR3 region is CASSISGLGRSTDTQYF. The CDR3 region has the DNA TGTGCCAGTAGTATTTCTGGACTAGGGAGGAGCACAGATACGCAGTATTTT.

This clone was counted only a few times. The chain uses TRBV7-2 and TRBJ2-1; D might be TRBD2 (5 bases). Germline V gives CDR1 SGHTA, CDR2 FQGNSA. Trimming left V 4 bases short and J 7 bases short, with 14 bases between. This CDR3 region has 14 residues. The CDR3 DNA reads TGTGCCAGCAGCTCTCCTGGGCGAGGGAATGAGCAGTTCTTC. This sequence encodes CASSSPGRGNEQFF.

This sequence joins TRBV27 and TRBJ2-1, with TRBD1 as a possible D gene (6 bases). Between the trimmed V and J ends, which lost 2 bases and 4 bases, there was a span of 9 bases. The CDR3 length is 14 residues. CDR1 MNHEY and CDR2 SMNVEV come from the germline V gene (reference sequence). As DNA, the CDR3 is TGTGCCAGCAGTTTAAAACAGGGATACAATGAGCAGTTCTTC. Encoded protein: CASSLKQGYNEQFF.

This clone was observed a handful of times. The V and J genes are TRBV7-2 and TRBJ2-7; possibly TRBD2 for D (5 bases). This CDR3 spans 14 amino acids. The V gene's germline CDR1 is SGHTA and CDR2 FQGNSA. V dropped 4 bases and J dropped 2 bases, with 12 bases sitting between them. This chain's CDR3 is CASSSNSGPYEQYF. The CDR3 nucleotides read TGTGCCAGCAGCTCAAACAGCGGACCCTACGAGCAGTACTTC.

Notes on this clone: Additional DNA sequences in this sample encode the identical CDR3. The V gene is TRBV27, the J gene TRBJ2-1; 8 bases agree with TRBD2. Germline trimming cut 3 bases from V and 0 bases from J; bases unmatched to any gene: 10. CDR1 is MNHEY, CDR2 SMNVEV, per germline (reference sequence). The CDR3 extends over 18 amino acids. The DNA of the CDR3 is TGTGCCAGCAGTTTCCGCCTCCGTAGCGGGACCTCCTACAATGAGCAGTTCTTC. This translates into CASSFRLRSGTSYNEQFF.

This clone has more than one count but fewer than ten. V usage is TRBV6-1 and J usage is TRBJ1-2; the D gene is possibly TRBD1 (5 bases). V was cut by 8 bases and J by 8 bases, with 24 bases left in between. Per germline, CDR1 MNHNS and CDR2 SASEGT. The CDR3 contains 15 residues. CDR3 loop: CASRPREGLWAGYTF. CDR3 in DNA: TGTGCCAGCCGACCTCGAGAGGGACTTTGGGCAGGCTACACCTTC.

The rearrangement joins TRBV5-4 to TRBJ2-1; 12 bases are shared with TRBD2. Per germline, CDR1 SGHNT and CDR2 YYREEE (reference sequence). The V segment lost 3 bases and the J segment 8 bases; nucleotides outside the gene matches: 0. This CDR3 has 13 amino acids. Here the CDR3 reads CASSSSGRDEQFF. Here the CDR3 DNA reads TGTGCCAGCAGCTCTAGCGGGAGGGATGAGCAGTTCTTC.

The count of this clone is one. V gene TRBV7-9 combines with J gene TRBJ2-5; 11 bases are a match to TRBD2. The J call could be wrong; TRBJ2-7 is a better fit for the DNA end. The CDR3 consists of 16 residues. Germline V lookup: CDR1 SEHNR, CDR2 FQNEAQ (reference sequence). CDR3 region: CASSFLAGGAGDEQYF. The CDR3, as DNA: TGTGCCAGCAGCTTCCTAGCGGGAGGAGCGGGCGACGAGCAGTACTTC.

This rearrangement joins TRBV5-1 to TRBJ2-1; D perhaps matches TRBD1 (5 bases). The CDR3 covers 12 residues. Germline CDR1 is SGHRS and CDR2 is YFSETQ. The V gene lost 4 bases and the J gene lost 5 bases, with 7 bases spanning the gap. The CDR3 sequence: CASSDRHNEQFF. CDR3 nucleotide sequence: TGCGCCAGCAGCGACAGACACAATGAGCAGTTCTTC. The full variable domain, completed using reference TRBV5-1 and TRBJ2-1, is KAGVTQTPRYLIKTRGQQVTLSCSPISGHRSVSWYQQTPGQGLQFLFEYFSETQRNKGNFPGRFSGRQFSNSRSEMNVSTLELGDSALYLCASSDRHNEQFFGPGTRLTVL.

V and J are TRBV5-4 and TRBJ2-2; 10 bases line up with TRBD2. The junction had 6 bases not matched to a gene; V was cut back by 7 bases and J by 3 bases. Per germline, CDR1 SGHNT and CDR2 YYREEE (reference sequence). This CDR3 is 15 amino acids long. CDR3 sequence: CASGSGRDYTGELFF. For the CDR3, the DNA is TGTGCCAGCGGCAGCGGGAGGGACTACACCGGGGAGCTGTTTTTT.

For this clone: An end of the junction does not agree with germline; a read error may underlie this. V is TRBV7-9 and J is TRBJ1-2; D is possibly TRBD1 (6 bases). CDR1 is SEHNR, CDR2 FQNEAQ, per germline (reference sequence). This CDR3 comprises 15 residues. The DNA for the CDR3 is TGTTCCAGCAGCTTCAGGCGGGGGCACGGCTATGGCTACACCTTC. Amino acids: CSSSFRRGHGYGYTF.